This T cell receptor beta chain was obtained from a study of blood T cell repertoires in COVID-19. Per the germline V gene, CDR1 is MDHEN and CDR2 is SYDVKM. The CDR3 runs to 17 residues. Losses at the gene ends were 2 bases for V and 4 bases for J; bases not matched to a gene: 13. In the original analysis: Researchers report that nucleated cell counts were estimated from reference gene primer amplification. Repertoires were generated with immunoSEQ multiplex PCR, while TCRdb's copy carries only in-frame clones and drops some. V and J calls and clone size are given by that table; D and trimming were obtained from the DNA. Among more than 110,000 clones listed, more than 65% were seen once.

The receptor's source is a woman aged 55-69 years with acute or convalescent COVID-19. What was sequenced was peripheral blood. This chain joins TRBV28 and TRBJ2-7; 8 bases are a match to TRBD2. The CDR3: CASSLRGGYRVTYEQYF. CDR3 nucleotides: TGTGCCAGCAGTTTACGGGGGGGCTACAGGGTAACGTACGAGCAGTACTTC.